This T cell receptor beta chain was profiled in a study of T cell repertoires in cytomegalovirus infection. On the study more broadly: In public TCR beta signatures, there were indications of both CMV infection and matching HLA type. Points from the study as a whole: CMV-specific TCR beta clonotypes restricted by HLA-C dominated the ex vivo response.

This clonotype was detected many times. Its matching antigen is unknown. TCRdb re-called the reads through MiXCR, storing one row per CDR3 protein. The table shows under 300,000 distinct CDR3 sequences, with roughly a fifth occurring only once. V trimming: 2 bases; J trimming: 0 bases; junction bases outside the gene matches: 9. CDR3 length: 19 amino acids. CDR1 SGHVS and CDR2 FQNEAQ come from the germline V gene. The V gene is TRBV7-8, the J gene TRBJ2-5, with 13 bases fitting TRBD2. The source material was cultured PBMCs, sampled from culture after CMV antigen stimulation. This receptor was identified in a human donor in good health (CMV status not recorded). Some clones in this sample may be carry-over from other donors' samples. CDR3 sequence reads: CASSLKEGLAGSYQETQYF. Here the CDR3 DNA reads TGTGCCAGCAGCTTAAAAGAGGGACTAGCGGGATCGTACCAAGAGACCCAGTACTTC.